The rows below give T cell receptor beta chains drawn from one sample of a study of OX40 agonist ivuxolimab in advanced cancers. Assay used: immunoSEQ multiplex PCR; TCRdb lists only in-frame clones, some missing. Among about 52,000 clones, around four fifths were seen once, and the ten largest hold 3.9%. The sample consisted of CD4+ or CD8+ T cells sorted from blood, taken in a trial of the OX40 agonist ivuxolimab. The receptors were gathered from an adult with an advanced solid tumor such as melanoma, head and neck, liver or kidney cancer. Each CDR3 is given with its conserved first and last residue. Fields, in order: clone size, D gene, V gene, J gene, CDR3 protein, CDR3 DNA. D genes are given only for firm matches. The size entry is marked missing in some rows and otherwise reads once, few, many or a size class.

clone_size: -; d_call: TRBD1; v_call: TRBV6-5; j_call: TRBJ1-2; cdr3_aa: CATSGQLHNYGYTF; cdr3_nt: TGTGCCACCTCGGGACAGCTGCATAACTATGGCTACACCTTC
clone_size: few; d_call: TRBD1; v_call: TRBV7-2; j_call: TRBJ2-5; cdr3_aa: CASSRRIAGTEQETQYF; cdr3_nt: TGTGCCAGCAGCCGTCGTATTGCCGGGACAGAACAAGAGACCCAGTACTTC
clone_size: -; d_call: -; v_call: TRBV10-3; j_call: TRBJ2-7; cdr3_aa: CAISEGAGIAYEQYF; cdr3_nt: TGTGCCATCAGTGAGGGGGCAGGGATAGCCTACGAGCAGTACTTC
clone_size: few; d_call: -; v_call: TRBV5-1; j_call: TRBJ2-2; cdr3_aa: CASSLSPGGNTGELFF; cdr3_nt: TGCGCCAGCAGCTTGTCGCCGGGGGGCAACACCGGGGAGCTGTTTTTT
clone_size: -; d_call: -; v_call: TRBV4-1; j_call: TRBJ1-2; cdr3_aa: CASSLSGYGYTF; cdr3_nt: TGCGCCAGCAGCCTCTCGGGCTATGGCTACACCTTC
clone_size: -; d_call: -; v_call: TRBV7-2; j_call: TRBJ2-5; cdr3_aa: CASSNPGTRQETQYF; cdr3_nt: TGTGCCAGCAGCAACCCAGGAACTAGACAAGAGACCCAGTACTTC
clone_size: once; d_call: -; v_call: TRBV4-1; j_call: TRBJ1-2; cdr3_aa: CASSQSRRDPTNYGYTF; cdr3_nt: TGCGCCAGCAGCCAAAGCCGCCGGGACCCAACTAACTATGGCTACACCTTC
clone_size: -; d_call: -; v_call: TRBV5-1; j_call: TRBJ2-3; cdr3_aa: CASAREADTQYF; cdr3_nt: TGCGCCAGCGCCCGAGAGGCAGATACGCAGTATTTT
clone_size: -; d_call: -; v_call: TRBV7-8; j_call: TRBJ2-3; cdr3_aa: CASSLVGSSTDTQYF; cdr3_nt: TGTGCCAGCAGCTTAGTAGGGTCGTCCACAGATACGCAGTATTTT
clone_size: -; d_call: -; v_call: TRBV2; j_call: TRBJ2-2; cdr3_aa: CASSRAGTGELFF; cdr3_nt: TGTGCCAGCAGTCGAGCAGGGACCGGGGAGCTGTTTTTT
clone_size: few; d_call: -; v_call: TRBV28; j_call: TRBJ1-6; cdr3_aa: CASGSAAAPLHF; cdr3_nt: TGTGCCAGCGGGTCGGCGGCCGCCCCCCTCCACTTT
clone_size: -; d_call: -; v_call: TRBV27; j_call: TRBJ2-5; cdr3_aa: CASPRRQETQYF; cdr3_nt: TGTGCCAGCCCCAGGCGCCAAGAGACCCAGTACTTC
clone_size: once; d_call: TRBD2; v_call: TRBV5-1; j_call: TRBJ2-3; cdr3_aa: CASSLGLAEGPDTQYF; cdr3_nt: TGCGCCAGCAGCTTGGGACTAGCGGAGGGGCCAGATACGCAGTATTTT
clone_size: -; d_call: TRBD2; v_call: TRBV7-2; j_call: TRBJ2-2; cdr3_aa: CASSLLWGGGELFF; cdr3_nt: TGTGCCAGCAGCTTATTGTGGGGGGGCGGGGAGCTGTTTTTT
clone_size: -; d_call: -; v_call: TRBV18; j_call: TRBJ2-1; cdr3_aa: CASSPRRDEQFF; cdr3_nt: TGTGCCAGCTCACCGAGGAGGGATGAGCAGTTCTTC
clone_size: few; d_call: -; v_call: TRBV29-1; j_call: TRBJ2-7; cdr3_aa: CSVEIPTSPYEQYF; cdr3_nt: TGCAGCGTTGAAATCCCCACTAGCCCCTACGAGCAGTACTTC
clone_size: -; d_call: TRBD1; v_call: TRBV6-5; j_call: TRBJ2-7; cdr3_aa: CASSSSGTGRYGQYF; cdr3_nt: TGTGCCAGCAGTTCCTCCGGGACAGGCCGATATGGGCAGTACTTC
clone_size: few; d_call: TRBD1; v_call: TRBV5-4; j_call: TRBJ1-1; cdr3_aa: CASSRTGGTEAFF; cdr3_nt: TGTGCCAGCAGTCGGACAGGGGGAACTGAAGCTTTCTTT
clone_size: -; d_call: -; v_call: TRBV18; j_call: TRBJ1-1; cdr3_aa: CASSPEQDYELPAFF; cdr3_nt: TGTGCCAGCTCACCCGAACAGGACTACGAACTTCCGGCTTTCTTT
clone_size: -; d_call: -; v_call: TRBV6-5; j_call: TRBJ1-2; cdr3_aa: CATRQLTGYGYTF; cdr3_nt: TGTGCCACCAGACAGCTGACAGGCTATGGCTACACCTTC
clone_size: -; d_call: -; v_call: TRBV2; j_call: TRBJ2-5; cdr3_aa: CASTIDLGGLKETQYF; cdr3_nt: TGTGCCAGCACCATAGACCTGGGGGGACTTAAAGAGACCCAGTACTTC
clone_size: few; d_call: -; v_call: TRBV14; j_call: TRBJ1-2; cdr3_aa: CASSQSPWGLYWAF; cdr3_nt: TGTGCCAGCAGCCAATCGCCATGGGGGCTGTATTGGGCCTTC
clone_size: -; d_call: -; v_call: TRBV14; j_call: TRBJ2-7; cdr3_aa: CASSQPKPDGTPYEQYF; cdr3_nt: TGTGCCAGCAGCCAACCCAAGCCGGACGGGACTCCCTACGAGCAGTACTTC
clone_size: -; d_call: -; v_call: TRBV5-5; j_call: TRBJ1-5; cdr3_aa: CASSLSFRPTSGQPQHF; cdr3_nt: TGTGCCAGCAGCTTGTCCTTCAGGCCGACGTCCGGTCAGCCCCAGCATTTT
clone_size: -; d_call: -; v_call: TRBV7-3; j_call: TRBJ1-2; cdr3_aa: CASSPRVGAGPYGYTF; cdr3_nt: TGTGCCAGCAGCCCCCGTGTAGGGGCAGGACCTTATGGCTACACCTTC
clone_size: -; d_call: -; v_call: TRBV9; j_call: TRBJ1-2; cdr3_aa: CASSETDRYGYTF; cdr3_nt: TGTGCCAGCAGCGAGACAGATCGCTATGGCTACACCTTC
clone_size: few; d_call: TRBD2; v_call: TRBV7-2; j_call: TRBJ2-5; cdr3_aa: CASSSSGASETQYF; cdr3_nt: TGTGCCAGCAGTTCTAGCGGGGCCTCGGAGACCCAGTACTTC
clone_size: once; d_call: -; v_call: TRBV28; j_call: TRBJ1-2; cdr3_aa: CASSFSDSMRGYTF; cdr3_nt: TGTGCCAGCAGTTTCTCCGACAGTATGAGGGGCTACACCTTC
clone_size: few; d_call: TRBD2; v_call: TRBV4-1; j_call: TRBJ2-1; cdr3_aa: CASSRGSRSNEQFF; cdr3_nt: TGCGCCAGCTCGCGGGGGTCGAGGTCCAATGAGCAGTTCTTC
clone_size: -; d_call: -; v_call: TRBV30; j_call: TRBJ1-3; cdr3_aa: CAWSDSGNTIYF; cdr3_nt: TGTGCCTGGAGTGACAGCGGAAACACCATATATTTT
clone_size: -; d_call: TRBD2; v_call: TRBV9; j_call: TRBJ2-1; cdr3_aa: CASSVAPEGLAGYNEQFF; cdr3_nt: TGTGCCAGCAGCGTAGCCCCCGAGGGACTAGCGGGCTACAATGAGCAGTTCTTC
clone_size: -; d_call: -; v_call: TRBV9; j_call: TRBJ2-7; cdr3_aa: CASSVAAGYEQYF; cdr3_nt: TGTGCCAGCAGCGTAGCCGCGGGATACGAGCAGTACTTC
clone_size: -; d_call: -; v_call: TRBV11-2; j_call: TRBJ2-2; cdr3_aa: CASSWIAGELFF; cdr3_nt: TGTGCCAGCAGTTGGATCGCCGGGGAGCTGTTTTTT
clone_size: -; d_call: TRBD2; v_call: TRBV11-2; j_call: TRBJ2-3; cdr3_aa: CASTTGGRDTQYF; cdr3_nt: TGTGCCAGCACCACGGGGGGGAGAGATACGCAGTATTTT
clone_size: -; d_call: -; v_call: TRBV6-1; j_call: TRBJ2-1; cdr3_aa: CASSDVAVSYNEQFF; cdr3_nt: TGTGCCAGCAGTGACGTGGCGGTCTCCTACAATGAGCAGTTCTTC
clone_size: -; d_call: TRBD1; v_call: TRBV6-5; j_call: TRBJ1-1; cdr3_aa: CASRRTGGGTEAFF; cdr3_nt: TGTGCCAGCAGGAGGACAGGGGGAGGGACTGAAGCTTTCTTT
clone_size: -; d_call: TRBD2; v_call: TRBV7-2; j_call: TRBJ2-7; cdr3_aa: CASSFSGGGDEQYF; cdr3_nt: TGTGCCAGCAGCTTTTCCGGGGGGGGCGACGAGCAGTACTTC
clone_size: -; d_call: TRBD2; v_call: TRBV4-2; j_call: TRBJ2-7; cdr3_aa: CASSLTSGGLDEQYF; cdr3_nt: TGTGCCAGCAGCCTTACTAGCGGGGGACTTGACGAGCAGTACTTC
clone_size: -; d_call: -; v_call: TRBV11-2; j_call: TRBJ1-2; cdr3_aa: CASSLSSGVNTF; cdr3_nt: TGTGCCAGCAGCCTCAGCTCGGGGGTTAACACCTTC
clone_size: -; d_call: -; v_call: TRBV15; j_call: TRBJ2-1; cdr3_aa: CATSRDPGDEQFF; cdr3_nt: TGTGCCACCAGCAGAGATCCGGGGGATGAGCAGTTCTTC
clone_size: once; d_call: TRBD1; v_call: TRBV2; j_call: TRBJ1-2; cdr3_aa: CASSEQGANYGYTF; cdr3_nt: TGTGCCAGCAGTGAACAGGGGGCGAACTATGGCTACACCTTC
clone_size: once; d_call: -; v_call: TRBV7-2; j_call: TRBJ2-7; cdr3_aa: CASSLVGGGQNVGEQYF; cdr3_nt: TGTGCCAGCAGCTTAGTCGGAGGGGGACAAAATGTGGGCGAGCAGTACTTC
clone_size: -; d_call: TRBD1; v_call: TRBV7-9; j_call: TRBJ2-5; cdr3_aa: CASRSGTGISGLLKETQYF; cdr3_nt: TGTGCCAGCAGATCCGGGACAGGGATTTCGGGACTTCTTAAAGAGACCCAGTACTTC
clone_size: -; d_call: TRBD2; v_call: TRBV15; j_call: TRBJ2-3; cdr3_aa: CATSLAGEQQYF; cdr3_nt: TGTGCCACCTCACTAGCGGGGGAACAGCAGTATTTT
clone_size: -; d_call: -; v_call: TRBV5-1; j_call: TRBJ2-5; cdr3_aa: CASSFLGGETQYF; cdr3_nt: TGCGCCAGCAGCTTCCTAGGCGGGGAGACCCAGTACTTC
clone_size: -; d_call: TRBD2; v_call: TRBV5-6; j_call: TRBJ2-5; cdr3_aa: CASSLRLAGSETQYF; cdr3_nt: TGTGCCAGCAGCTTGAGACTAGCGGGGAGTGAGACCCAGTACTTC
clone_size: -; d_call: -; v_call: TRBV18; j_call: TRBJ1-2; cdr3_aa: CASARTGWGESGYTF; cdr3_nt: TGTGCCAGCGCCAGAACAGGATGGGGGGAAAGTGGCTACACCTTC
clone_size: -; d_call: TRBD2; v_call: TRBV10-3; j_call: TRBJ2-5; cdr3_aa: CAINAASGGLETQYF; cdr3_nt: TGTGCCATCAACGCGGCTAGCGGGGGGTTAGAGACCCAGTACTTC
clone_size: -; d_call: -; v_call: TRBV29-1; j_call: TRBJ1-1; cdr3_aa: CSVVERGTSMNTEAFF; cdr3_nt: TGCAGCGTTGTGGAGCGTGGGACCTCCATGAACACTGAAGCTTTCTTT
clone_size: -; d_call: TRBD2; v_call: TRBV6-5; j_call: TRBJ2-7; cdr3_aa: CASSYQSGGVIYEQYF; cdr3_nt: TGTGCCAGCAGTTACCAGAGCGGGGGGGTTATCTACGAGCAGTACTTC
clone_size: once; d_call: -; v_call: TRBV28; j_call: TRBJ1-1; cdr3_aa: CASTNTGIMNTEAFF; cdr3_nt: TGTGCCAGCACAAATACAGGGATCATGAACACTGAAGCTTTCTTT
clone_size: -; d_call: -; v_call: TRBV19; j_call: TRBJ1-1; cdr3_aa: CASGERNTEAFF; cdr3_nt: TGTGCCAGTGGGGAAAGGAACACTGAAGCTTTCTTT
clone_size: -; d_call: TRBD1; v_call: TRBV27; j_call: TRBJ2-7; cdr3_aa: CASSTQQGVGEQYF; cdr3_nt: TGTGCCAGCAGTACGCAACAGGGGGTGGGCGAGCAGTACTTC
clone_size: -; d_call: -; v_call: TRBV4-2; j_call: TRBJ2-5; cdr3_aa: CASSQGGYGETQYF; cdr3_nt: TGTGCCAGCAGCCAAGGTGGATACGGAGAGACCCAGTACTTC
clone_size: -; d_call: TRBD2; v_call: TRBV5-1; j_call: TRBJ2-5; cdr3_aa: CASSTSGGGQETQYF; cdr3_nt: TGCGCCAGCAGCACTAGCGGGGGTGGCCAAGAGACCCAGTACTTC